The present TCR beta chain was sequenced within a study of OX40 agonist ivuxolimab in advanced cancers. For the study at large: With ivuxolimab, an agonistic anti-OX40 (CD134) antibody, patients were treated. Participants, 70% to 90% male, averaged roughly 55 years of age, ranging from about 20 to 79.

There are 16 residues in the CDR3. The V gene end was trimmed by 0 bases and the J gene end by 5 bases; junction bases not matched to a gene: 5. Looked up from germline, CDR1 is MNHEY and CDR2 is SVGAGI. Generated by immunoSEQ multiplex PCR, the TCRdb table keeps only in-frame clones and is missing some. Of about 79,000 clones in the sample, over 75% were seen once. This clonotype was sampled from an adult with an advanced solid tumor such as melanoma, head and neck, liver or kidney cancer. The specimen was CD4+ or CD8+ T cells sorted from blood, collected in a trial of the OX40 agonist ivuxolimab. The V call is TRBV6-5, the J call TRBJ2-3, with 10 bases identical to TRBD2. The CDR3 protein is CASSYSEREGGDTQYF. In DNA, the CDR3 is TGTGCCAGCAGTTACTCTGAGCGGGAGGGCGGAGATACGCAGTATTTT.